This T cell receptor (beta chain) was sequenced during a study of Graves' ophthalmopathy and Graves' hyperthyroidism (dated by TCRdb to about 2018). About the full investigation: Peripheral blood was collected at initial diagnosis, prior to any treatment. To tell Graves' ophthalmopathy apart from Graves' hyperthyroidism, and to predict which patients would progress to ophthalmopathy, the study relied on TCR beta repertoire signatures. In total, some 140 blood samples were TCR-sequenced: approximately 42 ophthalmopathy, roughly 77 hyperthyroidism and some 17 hyperthyroidism-to-ophthalmopathy patients. To explore V-J signatures distinguishing ophthalmopathy from hyperthyroidism, a discovery set of roughly 100 patients (roughly 45 ophthalmopathy, some 55 stable hyperthyroidism) was enrolled. An independent validation cohort was composed of 18 hyperthyroidism patients and around 16 patients who later progressed from hyperthyroidism to ophthalmopathy. In six hyperthyroidism patients, T-cell repertoires of thyroid tissue and blood were compared. After sampling, hyperthyroidism patients received methimazole starting at 30 mg daily, and ophthalmopathy patients received high-dose intravenous methylprednisolone. The approximately 98 discovery patients were randomly divided into training and test sets at a 7:3 ratio. Overall study results and their limits: In cross-validation, the 13-signature model distinguished ophthalmopathy from stable hyperthyroidism with less than 90% sensitivity and roughly 84% specificity, while in the test set the corresponding values were around 79% and 71%. In validation, the model predicted ophthalmopathy progression with more than 55% sensitivity and roughly 78% specificity; fewer than 15 predicted patients were CT-confirmed with GO in a median of around 6 months. Among expanded thyroid clonotypes with frequency above 0.001, most also showed up in blood, which suggests that blood repertoires may reflect the thyroid immune response. Sample size was not statistically predetermined, and group allocation was not concealed from the investigators.

On this clonotype: Its recognized antigen is unknown. A junction end diverges from the germline sequence, so it may reflect a read error.

The CDR3 contains 14 residues, cysteine and phenylalanine counted. CDR3 DNA is the only sequence kept; it has 42 bases, read in frame from the first base. CDR1 and CDR2, looked up from the germline V gene, are MNHNS and SASEGT. Hyperthyroidism was defined as stable when no progression to ophthalmopathy occurred within 18 months of follow-up. Hyperthyroidism patients were newly diagnosed, with disease duration under 2 months, and aged 18 to 65 years. Anyone with other autoimmune diseases, uncontrolled infections, pregnancy or lactation was excluded from the study. Diagnosis was based on clinical symptoms, serum thyroxine, TRAb, thyroid ultrasound and orbital computed tomography. Ficoll-Paque density gradient centrifugation was used to isolate PBMCs from around 9.1 ml of fresh peripheral blood. Total RNA was extracted using Trizol reagent, and RNA quality was checked on an Agilent 2100 Bioanalyzer.

For repertoire sequencing, the TCR beta CDR3 regions were amplified from RNA transcripts. A first-round RT-PCR used HTBI primers with the Qiagen OneStep RT-PCR kit, followed by a second-round multiplex PCR, size selection and purification. Libraries were sequenced paired-end with 100 bp reads on an Illumina HiSeq2000. Regarding the original processing steps: SOAPnuke was used to process the reads, removing any read that contained adapters or uncalled bases, had a mean Phred below 15, or lacked an exact match to the constant primer or identifier. COPE v1.2.5 was used to merge the high-quality paired reads. Clonotypes were defined as unique nucleotide sequences and were aligned to IMGT TRB V, D and J references using MiTCR v1.1. The analysis was limited to V-J combinations with a frequency above 0.0001, which together covered approximately 99% of repertoires. For each V-J combination, a TCR clonal expansion and chaos score was defined as the ratio of F50 clonal expansion to chaos observed in the TCRdist matrix. Welch's t-statistics and random forest were used to reduce the features to 10 to 15 V-J combinations, which were then used as input to a naive Bayes classifier. Thyroid-blood repertoire similarity was quantified with the Morisita-Horn index. TCRdb passed the public sequencing reads through fastp at Q25 and MiXCR, retaining productive beta sequences. CDR3 protein duplicates are merged, each entry listing the most common genes and DNA. TCRdb's processing, not the authors', yielded these V and J calls. The sample has hundreds of thousands of distinct CDR3 sequences on record, 22% of them singletons. The ten largest clones represent approximately 7.7% of the sample.

The chain employs TRBV6-1 and TRBJ2-7; TRBD1 could be the D gene, as 6 bases match. The sequence was obtained from a woman aged 18-29 years with stable Graves' hyperthyroidism. Some clones in this sample may be carry-over from other donors' samples. Donor details come from another sample of the same person, matched by shared clones. The sequenced material came from peripheral blood. CDR3 protein: CASSAQTGGYEQCF. In nucleotide form, the sequence is TGTGCCAGCAGTGCGCAGACAGGCGGCTACGAGCAGTGCTTC.